The clone carrying this T cell receptor (beta chain) has ten or more counts. The entry originates in a study of T cells in Graves' hyperthyroidism and ophthalmopathy. Researchers amplified the TCR beta CDR3 regions from RNA transcripts. With the HTBI primer set, the TCR CDR3 went through a first round of RT-PCR. Each CDR3 protein is one row after TCRdb ran MiXCR on the multiplex PCR reads. The sample yields about 340,000 distinct CDR3 sequences, 20% to 25% seen once. Sequenced input: blood. The sequence was collected from a woman between 45 and 65 years old with Graves' hyperthyroidism.

The CDR3 DNA is TGCGCCAGCAGCTTGGTTACCGGGGGTGAAGCTTTCTTT. It translates to CASSLVTGGEAFF. The rearrangement links TRBV5-1 to TRBJ1-1; D perhaps matches TRBD1 (5 bases). The CDR3 length is 13 residues. Trimming took off 0 bases at V and 7 bases at J, with 10 bases between the two ends. Germline CDR1 reads SGHRS; CDR2 reads YFSETQ.